The 31 T cell receptor beta chains in this list originate from one sample, sequenced in a study of blood T cell repertoires in COVID-19. Data came from immunoSEQ multiplex PCR; TCRdb stores just in-frame clones and leaves some out. The table has about 250,000 clones, more than 75% seen once; the top ten hold around 1.7%. Sequences were obtained from PBMCs or T cells enriched from blood (not recorded which). Receptors were obtained from a man aged 35 to 55 who had recovered from COVID-19.

J is TRBJ2-2 and V is TRBV5-1; D is unresolved. V was trimmed by 4 bases and J by 4 bases, leaving 11 bases between them. This CDR3 comprises 14 residues. The germline CDR1 and CDR2 sequences are SGHRS and YFSETQ. The CDR3 reads CASSATTSTGELFF. Written as DNA, the CDR3 is TGCGCCAGCAGCGCCACCACTTCCACCGGGGAGCTGTTTTTT.

This clone turned up a few times. The CDR3 DNA sequence: TGCAGCGTTGATGGCGGGACTAGAACCGGGGAGCTGTTTTTT. It is translated as CSVDGGTRTGELFF. The V gene is TRBV29-1, the J gene TRBJ2-2, with 8 positions matching TRBD2. The V segment lost 3 bases and the J segment 5 bases; nucleotides outside the gene matches: 5. Per germline, CDR1 SQVTM and CDR2 ANQGSEA. The CDR3 totals 14 residues.

The genes are TRBV4-3 and TRBJ2-3; TRBD1 aligns across 7 bases. Germline V lookup: CDR1 LGHNA, CDR2 YSLEER. The ends lost 3 bases at V and 2 bases at J; junction bases unmatched: 5. The CDR3 contains 15 residues. The DNA of the CDR3 is TGCGCCAGCAGCCAGGGACAGCGCTACACAGATACGCAGTATTTT. This gives the protein CASSQGQRYTDTQYF.

The chain combines TRBV11-2 with TRBJ1-1; no definite D call. This CDR3 has 13 amino acids. The V end lost 3 bases, the J end lost 1 base, and 6 bases lay between the germline ends. CDR1 and CDR2 (germline): SGHAT, FQNNGV. The CDR3 reads CASSLLRNTEAFF. The CDR3 region has the DNA TGTGCCAGCAGCTTGCTACGGAACACTGAAGCTTTCTTT.

This chain links TRBV10-3 with TRBJ2-1, with 8 positions matching TRBD1. Germline lookup yields CDR1 ENHRY and CDR2 SYGVKD. The length of the CDR3 is 16 residues. Trimming cost V 3 bases and J 0 bases; bases outside gene matches: 4. The CDR3 sequence is CAISEPGGASYNEQFF. Here the CDR3 DNA reads TGTGCCATCAGTGAACCAGGGGGCGCCTCCTACAATGAGCAGTTCTTC.

CDR3 DNA sequence: TGTGCCAGCAGCCTTCCCCAGGGACAGGGAGGAAACTATGGCTACACCTTC. Amino acids: CASSLPQGQGGNYGYTF. The chain couples TRBV9 to TRBJ1-2; 9 bases fit TRBD1. CDR3 length: 17 amino acids. Germline V gene sequence: CDR1 SGDLS, CDR2 YYNGEE. The J segment lost 2 bases and the V segment lost 4 bases, leaving 12 bases of the junction unmatched.

The rearrangement uses TRBV9 and TRBJ1-6, with 8 positions matching TRBD1. The trim removed 3 bases at V and 4 bases at J, leaving 9 bases unmatched. The CDR3 length is 17 residues. Germline V gives CDR1 SGDLS, CDR2 YYNGEE. The CDR3 loop reads CASSAADRDLYNSPLHF. The CDR3 DNA is TGTGCCAGCAGCGCCGCGGACAGGGACCTTTATAATTCACCCCTCCACTTT.

This clone is a singleton in its sample. A read error may produce the germline difference seen at one junction end. The V call is TRBV7-7, the J call TRBJ2-7; TRBD2 might be the D (7 bases). CDR1 SSHAT and CDR2 FNYEAQ come from the germline V gene (reference sequence). The CDR3 is 14 residues long. The CDR3 DNA follows: TGTGCTAGCAGCTTAGGGGAGGGGGCCTACGAGCAGTACTTC. This gives the protein CASSLGEGAYEQYF.

The genes are TRBV6-5 and TRBJ1-1, with D tentatively TRBD1 (6 bases). Trimming removed 4 bases from V and 1 base from J, with 7 bases in between. Per germline, CDR1 MNHEY and CDR2 SVGAGI. CDR3 length: 13 amino acids. CDR3 nucleotides: TGTGCCAGCAGTTTACAGGGGAACACTGAAGCTTTCTTT. It codes for CASSLQGNTEAFF.

The chain uses TRBV6-1 and TRBJ1-2; D possibly corresponds to TRBD1 (6 bases). CDR1 is MNHNS, CDR2 SASEGT, per germline. The CDR3 is made up of 14 amino acids. The V end was cut by 2 bases, the J end by 2 bases, with 9 bases between. DNA of the CDR3: TGTGCCAGCAGTGAATGGGGACACAACTATGGCTACACCTTC. Translation: CASSEWGHNYGYTF.

The sample holds one count of this clone. V and J are TRBV7-3 and TRBJ2-5, with a possible D match to TRBD2 (5 bases). V lost 6 bases to trimming and J lost 5 bases, with 13 bases between them. The CDR3 is 13 amino acids. Germline CDR1 and CDR2: SGHTA and FQGTGA. The CDR3, as DNA: TGTGCCAGCAGTAGTGGGCCGGGGGAGACCCAGTACTTC. Translated, it gives CASSSGPGETQYF.

The chain employs TRBV30 and TRBJ1-6; tentative D call: TRBD1 (6 bases). The V end lost 6 bases, the J end lost 6 bases, and 18 bases lay between the germline ends. This CDR3 is built from 15 residues. Germline V CDR1 and CDR2: GTSNPN, SVGIG (reference sequence). The CDR3 reads CACSLTGRFNSPLHF. The CDR3 DNA reads as TGTGCCTGTAGCTTGACAGGCCGCTTTAATTCACCCCTCCACTTT.

The chain couples TRBV18 to TRBJ1-6; D not certain. Germline V gene sequence: CDR1 KGHSH, CDR2 LQKENI. The CDR3 sequence is 15 residues long. V was cut by 1 base and J by 7 bases, with 11 bases left in between. The CDR3 DNA reads as TGTGCCAGCTCACCACTGGAGGGTCGGAATTCACCCCTCCACTTT. Protein: CASSPLEGRNSPLHF.

This chain connects TRBV10-3 to TRBJ2-5; TRBD2 matches at 9 bases. With V trimmed by 5 bases and J by 5 bases, 6 bases remained unmatched. This CDR3 has 14 amino acids. Germline V gene lookup returns CDR1 ENHRY and CDR2 SYGVKD. The CDR3 DNA is TGTGCCATCAGTCTAGCGGGAACCTTTGAGACCCAGTACTTC. Translated: CAISLAGTFETQYF.

The chain uses TRBV30 and TRBJ2-1; 9 bases align to TRBD1. There are 15 residues in the CDR3. J gave up 3 bases and V 0 bases, and 3 bases lay outside the gene matches. Germline CDR1 and CDR2: GTSNPN and SVGIG (reference sequence). The CDR3 region has the DNA TGTGCCTGGAGTGTACTGACAGGGGGCTACAATGAGCAGTTCTTC. Translating gives CAWSVLTGGYNEQFF.

This chain links TRBV4-3 with TRBJ1-4; D perhaps matches TRBD1 (5 bases). CDR3 length: 18 amino acids. V gave up 4 bases and J gave up 4 bases, with 22 bases separating them. Germline assignment: CDR1 LGHNA and CDR2 YSLEER. CDR3 region: CASSREDYRRGYNEKLFF. In DNA form, the CDR3 reads TGCGCCAGCAGCCGCGAAGACTACCGGAGGGGATATAATGAAAAACTGTTTTTT.

This chain links TRBV6-5 with TRBJ2-2; D possibly corresponds to TRBD2 (5 bases). This CDR3 region has 13 residues. Germline CDR1 and CDR2: MNHEY and SVGAGI. Trimming stripped 9 bases from V and 4 bases from J, with 12 bases between. The CDR3 nucleotides are TGTGCCAGTTTACCGACTATCACCGGGGAGCTGTTTTTT. It yields the protein CASLPTITGELFF.

The chain joins TRBV7-9 to TRBJ2-5, with 10 bases that match TRBD2. The CDR3 spans 16 residues. J lost 4 bases, V lost 5 bases, and 10 bases had no gene match. Germline V CDR1 and CDR2: SEHNR, FQNEAQ (reference sequence). In nucleotides, the CDR3 is TGTGCCAGCAGCCCCAGGGCTAGCGGGAGTTTAGAGACCCAGTACTTC. Translation gives CASSPRASGSLETQYF.

CDR3 region: CASSMGLADYEQYF. For the CDR3, the DNA is TGTGCCAGTAGCATGGGACTAGCGGACTACGAGCAGTACTTC. The V and J genes are TRBV19 and TRBJ2-7; 11 bases fit TRBD2. The CDR3 runs 14 residues. V lost 6 bases to trimming and J lost 3 bases; unmatched junction nucleotides: 4. Germline-derived CDR1 and CDR2 are LNHDA and SQIVND (reference sequence).

This rearrangement joins TRBV5-1 to TRBJ2-7, with a possible D match to TRBD1 (6 bases). Trimming took off 4 bases at V and 4 bases at J, with 9 bases between the two ends. CDR1 is SGHRS and CDR2 is YFSETQ in the germline V gene. The CDR3 length is 12 residues. The CDR3 loop reads CASSSGQYEQYF. The CDR3 region has the DNA TGCGCCAGCAGCAGTGGACAGTACGAGCAGTACTTC.

This chain uses TRBV6-1 with TRBJ1-2; no firm D call. The CDR3 totals 13 residues. Trimming removed 1 base at V and 4 bases at J, with 7 bases between. Germline loops: CDR1 MNHNS, CDR2 SASEGT. The CDR3 DNA is TGTGCCAGCAGTGAAGGACGACTCTATGGCTACACCTTC. Amino acids: CASSEGRLYGYTF.

The chain links TRBV6-5 to TRBJ2-1; 11 nucleotides match TRBD2. CDR1 is MNHEY and CDR2 is SVGAGI in the germline V gene. This CDR3 comprises 15 residues. The J segment lost 0 bases and the V segment lost 6 bases, leaving 1 base of the junction unmatched. This chain's CDR3 is CASRTSGSSYNEQFF. CDR3 DNA sequence: TGTGCCAGCAGAACTAGCGGGAGCTCCTACAATGAGCAGTTCTTC.

The rearrangement uses TRBV6-4 and TRBJ1-2, with D perhaps matching TRBD1 (6 bases). The CDR3 totals 15 residues. Germline CDR1 is MRHNA and CDR2 is SNTAGT. V was cut by 6 bases and J by 4 bases, with 18 bases left in between. The DNA for the CDR3 is TGTGCCAGCAGAGATACGGGACAAATGCGCTATGGCTACACCTTC. As protein: CASRDTGQMRYGYTF.

The chain has TRBV27 and TRBJ1-2; a weak D match, TRBD1 (6 bases). Germline CDR1 and CDR2: MNHEY and SMNVEV (reference sequence). Trimming pared 5 bases from V and 4 bases from J, leaving 20 bases between. This CDR3 region has 16 residues. This chain's CDR3 is CASSPSPGTHSYGYTF. The CDR3 nucleotides are TGTGCCAGCAGTCCAAGCCCCGGGACACACAGCTATGGCTACACCTTC.

The J gene is TRBJ1-2, the V gene TRBV29-1; 7 nucleotides match TRBD1. The CDR3 runs to 12 residues. The germline gives CDR1 SQVTM, CDR2 ANQGSEA. With V trimmed by 3 bases and J by 3 bases, 1 base remained unmatched. The CDR3 coding sequence is TGCAGCGTTGACCAGGGGGACTATGGCTACACCTTC. Translated, it gives CSVDQGDYGYTF.

V is TRBV7-9 and J is TRBJ2-1; a possible D gene is TRBD1 (6 bases). V dropped 6 bases and J dropped 6 bases, with 12 bases sitting between them. The length of the CDR3 is 13 residues. Germline V gene data show CDR1 as SEHNR and CDR2 as FQNEAQ (reference sequence). The CDR3 nucleotides are TGTGCCAGCAGGAGGGGGTTCGTCAATGAGCAGTTCTTC. It yields the protein CASRRGFVNEQFF. The variable domain in full, completed from reference TRBV7-9 and TRBJ2-1, reads DTGVSQNPRHKITKRGQNVTFRCDPISEHNRLYWYRQTLGQGPEFLTYFQNEAQLEKSRLLSDRFSAERPKGSFSTLEIQRTEQGDSAMYLCASRRGFVNEQFFGPGTRLTVL.

The count of this clone is one. The chain links TRBV6-2 or TRBV6-3 to TRBJ2-2; no clear D gene. V was shortened by 5 bases and J by 13 bases, with 17 bases between the two germline ends. Germline CDR1 is MNHEY and CDR2 is SVGEGT. CDR3 length equals 13 residues. The CDR3 DNA reads as TGTGCCAGCAGTGAGAGGTGGCAAAGAGGGCTGTTTTTT. It translates to CASSERWQRGLFF.

The CDR3 DNA reads as TGTGCCAGCGGCCTGGGACAGATGAACACTGAAGCTTTCTTT. The encoded protein is CASGLGQMNTEAFF. V and J are TRBV2 and TRBJ1-1; the match to TRBD1 covers 7 bases. The CDR3 spans 14 residues. V shed 8 bases, J shed 0 bases, and the junction held 6 bases outside the gene matches. The V gene's germline CDR1 is SNHLY and CDR2 FYNNEI. The complete variable domain, with remaining parts taken from reference TRBV2 and TRBJ1-1, reads EPEVTQTPSHQVTQMGQEVILRCVPISNHLYFYWYRQILGQKVEFLVSFYNNEISEKSEIFDDQFSVERPDGSNFTLKIRSTKLEDSAMYFCASGLGQMNTEAFFGQGTRLTVV.

The rearrangement links TRBV28 to TRBJ1-1; tentatively, D is TRBD1 (6 bases). Germline-derived CDR1 and CDR2 are MDHEN and SYDVKM. Trimming pared 6 bases from V and 5 bases from J, leaving 16 bases between. CDR3 size: 14 residues. This chain's CDR3 is CASRGRWGLTEAFF. The CDR3 coding sequence is TGTGCCAGCAGAGGTCGTTGGGGGCTTACTGAAGCTTTCTTT.

This clone was seen just once. This chain's CDR3 is CASSQTTGDQPQHF. In DNA, the CDR3 is TGTGCCAGCAGCCAAACGACAGGGGATCAGCCCCAGCATTTT. The V call is TRBV4-2, the J call TRBJ1-5; TRBD1 agrees at 8 bases. Germline values: CDR1 LGHNA, CDR2 YNFKEQ. The V segment lost 2 bases and the J segment 5 bases; nucleotides outside the gene matches: 2. CDR3 size: 14 residues.

This rearrangement joins TRBV7-9 to TRBJ2-7; D is unclear. This CDR3 comprises 12 residues. The ends were cut back, 5 bases at V and 4 bases at J, with 9 bases in the middle. Per germline, CDR1 SEHNR and CDR2 FQNEAQ (reference sequence). The CDR3 DNA is TGTGCCAGCAGCCGACTCAGTTACGAGCAGTACTTC. Protein sequence: CASSRLSYEQYF.